The clone carrying this T cell receptor (beta chain) was seen a few times. V was clipped by 5 bases and J by 2 bases; unmatched bases: 8. This CDR3 comprises 15 residues. Germline CDR1 and CDR2: SGHTA and FQGNSA. Original methodology: Amplification from reference gene primers served as the basis for estimated nucleated cell counts. Assay used: immunoSEQ multiplex PCR; TCRdb lists only in-frame clones, some missing. V and J calls and clone size are given by that table; D and trimming were obtained from the DNA. The sample carries under 200,000 clones, over 75% recorded once. The sample is drawn from a study of blood T cell repertoires in COVID-19. Study at large: Acute and convalescent COVID-19 samples came from the United States, Italy and Spain. Sources were T cells, B-cell-depleted T cells, or PBMCs; the material itself was cDNA or gDNA.

Sequencing was performed on peripheral blood. The TCR originated in a man between 60 and 75 years old who had recovered from COVID-19. V usage is TRBV7-2 and J usage is TRBJ1-1, with TRBD1 matching 7 bases. CDR3 region: CASSRPGQRNTEAFF. CDR3 bases: TGTGCCAGCAGCCGCCCGGGACAGAGAAACACTGAAGCTTTCTTT.